These T cell receptor beta chains were read from a single sample in a study of T-cell memory formation after mild COVID-19. MiXCR was run by TCRdb on the 5' RACE reads, yielding one entry per CDR3 protein. The table lists about 340,000 distinct CDR3 sequences, approximately 16% of them singletons. The sample was PBMCs or a T cell subset sorted from them (not recorded which). The receptors were sampled from a man between 18 and 35 years old who had mild COVID-19 (a few samples of this study predate the infection). Cell type and time point are not known. The CDR3 runs from the conserved cysteine through the conserved F or W. A D gene is named only where the DNA matches it firmly. Size values are once, few and many counts, or a class for expanded clones, and some rows have none.

j_call: TRBJ2-2; clone_size: .; d_call: TRBD1; v_call: TRBV6-5; cdr3_nt: TGTGCCAGTCAGGGGGACACCGGGGAGCTGTTTTTT; cdr3_aa: CASQGDTGELFF
j_call: TRBJ2-3; clone_size: few; d_call: .; v_call: TRBV4-1; cdr3_nt: TGCGCCAGCAGCGCATCTGTTGTGTGGGTAGGACCGCAGTATTTT; cdr3_aa: CASSASVVWVGPQYF
j_call: TRBJ2-2; clone_size: few; d_call: .; v_call: TRBV6-5; cdr3_nt: TGTGCCAGCAGTTACTCGTACAGCTACACCGGGGAGCTGTTTTTT; cdr3_aa: CASSYSYSYTGELFF
j_call: TRBJ2-3; clone_size: .; d_call: .; v_call: TRBV6-5; cdr3_nt: TGTGCCAGCAGTTACGGGGGCGCCATTAGCACAGATACGCAGTATTTT; cdr3_aa: CASSYGGAISTDTQYF
j_call: TRBJ1-1; clone_size: .; d_call: .; v_call: TRBV12-3/TRBV12-4; cdr3_nt: TGTGCCAGCAGTTTAACCGGGTCGGACACTGAAGCTTTCTTT; cdr3_aa: CASSLTGSDTEAFF
j_call: TRBJ1-1; clone_size: .; d_call: TRBD1; v_call: TRBV12-3/TRBV12-4; cdr3_nt: TGTGCCAGCAGTACACACAGGGGAGTGGGGTACACTGAAGCTTTCTTT; cdr3_aa: CASSTHRGVGYTEAFF
j_call: TRBJ2-5; clone_size: .; d_call: .; v_call: TRBV2; cdr3_nt: TGTGCCAGCAGTGAAGTTTCTCAAGAGACCCAGTACTTC; cdr3_aa: CASSEVSQETQYF
j_call: TRBJ1-2; clone_size: .; d_call: .; v_call: TRBV28; cdr3_nt: TGTGCCAGCAGTTTAGGAGGGTTTCAGCCTTATGGCTACACCTTC; cdr3_aa: CASSLGGFQPYGYTF
j_call: TRBJ2-1; clone_size: .; d_call: .; v_call: TRBV7-8; cdr3_nt: TGTGCCAGCAGCACCCGATCTGGCAATGAGCAGTTCTTC; cdr3_aa: CASSTRSGNEQFF
j_call: TRBJ2-1; clone_size: few; d_call: .; v_call: TRBV7-3; cdr3_nt: TGTGCCAGCAGCTCCCGACAGGCGGTCGACAATGAGCAGTTCTTC; cdr3_aa: CASSSRQAVDNEQFF
j_call: TRBJ2-5; clone_size: few; d_call: .; v_call: TRBV20-1; cdr3_nt: TGCAGTGCTCTTAGAACGACAGGCGGGGGAGAGACCCAGTACTTC; cdr3_aa: CSALRTTGGGETQYF
j_call: TRBJ1-6; clone_size: few; d_call: TRBD1; v_call: TRBV7-3; cdr3_nt: TGTGCCAGCAGCTTAACAGGACAGGGTAATTCACCCCTCCACTTT; cdr3_aa: CASSLTGQGNSPLHF
j_call: TRBJ2-6; clone_size: .; d_call: .; v_call: TRBV7-8; cdr3_nt: TGTGCCAGCAGCCAAGGGAGGGGGCCTGGGGCCAACGTCCTGACTTTC; cdr3_aa: CASSQGRGPGANVLTF
j_call: TRBJ2-3; clone_size: .; d_call: .; v_call: TRBV9; cdr3_nt: TGTGCCAGCGGGGCTGGCAGGGGAAGGGGCACAGATACGCAGTATTTT; cdr3_aa: CASGAGRGRGTDTQYF
j_call: TRBJ1-6; clone_size: few; d_call: .; v_call: TRBV15; cdr3_nt: TGTGCCACCAGCACGGACCTGTCCCCTAATTCACCCCTCCACTTT; cdr3_aa: CATSTDLSPNSPLHF
j_call: TRBJ2-3; clone_size: .; d_call: .; v_call: TRBV20-1; cdr3_nt: TGCAGTGCCTGGGGGGGGGCGGATACGCAGTATTTT; cdr3_aa: CSAWGGADTQYF
j_call: TRBJ2-7; clone_size: .; d_call: .; v_call: TRBV7-2; cdr3_nt: TGTGCCAGCAGCTTAGTTTCCGGGACCCAATTTTTCGAGCAGTACTTC; cdr3_aa: CASSLVSGTQFFEQYF
j_call: TRBJ2-4; clone_size: many; d_call: TRBD1; v_call: TRBV30; cdr3_nt: TGTGCCTGGAGTGCAGGGGGCAGGGACATTCAGTACTTC; cdr3_aa: CAWSAGGRDIQYF
j_call: TRBJ1-1; clone_size: .; d_call: .; v_call: TRBV9; cdr3_nt: TGTGCCAGCAGGAGGGGAATGAACACTGAAGCTTTCTTT; cdr3_aa: CASRRGMNTEAFF
j_call: TRBJ1-4; clone_size: .; d_call: .; v_call: TRBV20-1; cdr3_nt: TGCAGTGCTAGAGATCCCAAGGTTAATGAAAAACTGTTTTTT; cdr3_aa: CSARDPKVNEKLFF
j_call: TRBJ2-7; clone_size: many; d_call: .; v_call: TRBV6-2/TRBV6-3; cdr3_nt: TGTGCCAGCAGCTCCCAGGTTGGCTACGAGCAGTACTTC; cdr3_aa: CASSSQVGYEQYF
j_call: TRBJ2-1; clone_size: .; d_call: TRBD1; v_call: TRBV12-3/TRBV12-4; cdr3_nt: TGTGCCAGCAGTTCCACCGGGACAGGGGCAAAGAATGAGCAGTTCTTC; cdr3_aa: CASSSTGTGAKNEQFF
j_call: TRBJ2-3; clone_size: .; d_call: TRBD1; v_call: TRBV7-2; cdr3_nt: TGTGCCAGCAGCCCCAGCCCGGACAGGTCAGATACGCAGTATTTT; cdr3_aa: CASSPSPDRSDTQYF
j_call: TRBJ1-3; clone_size: few; d_call: .; v_call: TRBV5-1; cdr3_nt: TGCGCCAGCAGCTGGCAGGGGAAGTCTGAAAACACCATATATTTT; cdr3_aa: CASSWQGKSENTIYF
j_call: TRBJ1-2; clone_size: few; d_call: .; v_call: TRBV19; cdr3_nt: TGTGCCAGCAGAAAAGGTGCGATTAACTATGGCTACACCTTC; cdr3_aa: CASRKGAINYGYTF
j_call: TRBJ2-5; clone_size: few; d_call: .; v_call: TRBV18; cdr3_nt: TGTGCCAGCTCACTACAGGGAATCCAAGAGACCCAGTACTTC; cdr3_aa: CASSLQGIQETQYF
j_call: TRBJ1-1; clone_size: .; d_call: .; v_call: TRBV7-2; cdr3_nt: TGTGCCAGCAGCGGAGCAGGGGTGGGCACTGAAGCTTTCTTT; cdr3_aa: CASSGAGVGTEAFF
j_call: TRBJ2-7; clone_size: many; d_call: .; v_call: TRBV29-1; cdr3_nt: TGCAGCGCTGGGCGACAAGAGTCAACCGAGCAGTACTTC; cdr3_aa: CSAGRQESTEQYF
j_call: TRBJ2-1; clone_size: few; d_call: .; v_call: TRBV4-1; cdr3_nt: TGCGCCAGCAGCCAAGATAGGACAGCCTACAATGAGCAGTTCTTC; cdr3_aa: CASSQDRTAYNEQFF
j_call: TRBJ2-7; clone_size: few; d_call: .; v_call: TRBV7-2; cdr3_nt: TGTGCCAGCAGCTTAGCGCGGGGAAGCTACGAGCAGTACTTC; cdr3_aa: CASSLARGSYEQYF
j_call: TRBJ2-3; clone_size: few; d_call: TRBD2; v_call: TRBV20-1; cdr3_nt: TGCAGTGCTAGAGATTGGGGGGGAGTCCCAGATACGCAGTATTTT; cdr3_aa: CSARDWGGVPDTQYF
j_call: TRBJ1-5; clone_size: .; d_call: .; v_call: TRBV4-3; cdr3_nt: TGCGCCAGCAGCCCAAGATGGGGCCAGGCCAATCAGCCCCAGCATTTT; cdr3_aa: CASSPRWGQANQPQHF
j_call: TRBJ2-3; clone_size: .; d_call: TRBD2; v_call: TRBV6-2/TRBV6-3; cdr3_nt: TGTGCCAGCACCCCTGCCGGACTAGCGGGAGGCACAGATACGCAGTATTTT; cdr3_aa: CASTPAGLAGGTDTQYF
j_call: TRBJ1-1; clone_size: .; d_call: .; v_call: TRBV6-4; cdr3_nt: TGTGCCAGCAGTGTAACAGCGAACACTGAAGCTTTCTTT; cdr3_aa: CASSVTANTEAFF
j_call: TRBJ1-1; clone_size: few; d_call: TRBD1; v_call: TRBV6-6; cdr3_nt: TGTGCCAGCAGAGCAGGGGGGTCGGACACTGAAGCTTTCTTT; cdr3_aa: CASRAGGSDTEAFF
j_call: TRBJ2-7; clone_size: many; d_call: TRBD1; v_call: TRBV4-2; cdr3_nt: TGTGCCAGCAGCCAAAGGACAGGGGCTGTCACCTACGAGCAGTACTTC; cdr3_aa: CASSQRTGAVTYEQYF
j_call: TRBJ2-3; clone_size: few; d_call: .; v_call: TRBV11-2; cdr3_nt: TGTGCCAGCAGCTCCTACCCTCGAGCGGGGACATACACAGATACGCAGTATTTT; cdr3_aa: CASSSYPRAGTYTDTQYF
j_call: TRBJ1-6; clone_size: .; d_call: .; v_call: TRBV6-5; cdr3_nt: TGTGCCAGCAGTTACTCGTTCACGGCCACTTCACCCCTCCACTTT; cdr3_aa: CASSYSFTATSPLHF
j_call: TRBJ1-6; clone_size: few; d_call: .; v_call: TRBV7-2; cdr3_nt: TGTGCCAGCAGCTTAAACTTACCGGGAACAAATTCACCCCTCCACTTT; cdr3_aa: CASSLNLPGTNSPLHF
j_call: TRBJ1-5; clone_size: .; d_call: .; v_call: TRBV20-1; cdr3_nt: TGCAGTGCTCGCCGGGTATCCAGTTTCGGGAGGGATCAGCCCCAGCATTTT; cdr3_aa: CSARRVSSFGRDQPQHF
j_call: TRBJ1-1; clone_size: many; d_call: .; v_call: TRBV29-1; cdr3_nt: TGCAGCGTTCATCCCCCCGGACCGATAAACACTGAAGCTTTCTTT; cdr3_aa: CSVHPPGPINTEAFF